The clone carrying this T cell receptor (beta chain) showed up just a few times. From germline, CDR1 is SGHAT and CDR2 FQNNGV. The CDR3 totals 15 residues. Trimming stripped 4 bases from V and 7 bases from J, with 14 bases between. The sample belongs to a study of blood T cell repertoires in COVID-19. Original processing notes: For nucleated cells, counts were estimated from reference gene primer amplification. The assay was immunoSEQ multiplex PCR, and TCRdb's table has in-frame clones only and misses some. The DNA was the basis for D and trimming; V, J and clone size are from that table. The sample consists of under 350,000 clones, about 92% of them appearing once.

Sequenced material: PBMCs or T cells enriched from blood (not recorded which). The receptor's source is a man aged 55-75 years who had recovered from COVID-19. V and J are TRBV11-2 and TRBJ1-6; the D is unclear. DNA of the CDR3: TGTGCCAGCAGCTCGCAGTCGGGTGAGAATTCACCCCTCCACTTT. This translates into CASSSQSGENSPLHF.